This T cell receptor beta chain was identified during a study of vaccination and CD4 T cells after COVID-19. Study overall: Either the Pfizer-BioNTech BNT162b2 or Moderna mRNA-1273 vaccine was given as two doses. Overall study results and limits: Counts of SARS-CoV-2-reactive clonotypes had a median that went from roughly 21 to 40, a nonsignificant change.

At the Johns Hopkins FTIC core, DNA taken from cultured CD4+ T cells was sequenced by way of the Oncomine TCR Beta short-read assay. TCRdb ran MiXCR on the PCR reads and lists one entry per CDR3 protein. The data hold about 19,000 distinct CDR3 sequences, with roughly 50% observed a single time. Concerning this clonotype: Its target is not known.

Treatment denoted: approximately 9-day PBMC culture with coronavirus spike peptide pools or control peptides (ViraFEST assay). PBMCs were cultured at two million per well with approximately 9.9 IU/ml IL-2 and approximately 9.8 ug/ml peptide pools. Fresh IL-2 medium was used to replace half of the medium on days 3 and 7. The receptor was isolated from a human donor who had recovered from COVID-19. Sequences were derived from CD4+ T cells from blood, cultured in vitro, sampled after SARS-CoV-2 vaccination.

This CDR3 reads CASSEAWTVSGYTF. As DNA, the CDR3 is TGTGCCAGCAGTGAAGCCTGGACAGTAAGTGGCTACACCTTC. The chain employs TRBV2 and TRBJ1-2; TRBD1 is a possible D gene (6 bases). CDR1 and CDR2 (germline): SNHLY, FYNNEI. The CDR3 extends over 14 amino acids. The ends were cut back, 0 bases at V and 7 bases at J, with 12 bases in the middle. Full variable domain (outside the CDR3, taken from reference TRBV2 and TRBJ1-2): EPEVTQTPSHQVTQMGQEVILRCVPISNHLYFYWYRQILGQKVEFLVSFYNNEISEKSEIFDDQFSVERPDGSNFTLKIRSTKLEDSAMYFCASSEAWTVSGYTFGSGTRLTVV.